This passage covers 15 T cell receptor beta chains from one sample sequenced in a study of cytomegalovirus exposure and HLA in healthy donors. The PCR employed 60 Vbeta primers together with 13 Jbeta primers. Sequencing used immunoSEQ multiplex PCR; TCRdb keeps in-frame clones, though not all of them. The table has fewer than 90,000 clones, approximately 70% seen once. The sample taken for sequencing was PBMCs. All receptors come from a woman aged 45-65 years in good health and CMV-seropositive.

The V and J genes are TRBV28 and TRBJ2-3, with D tentatively TRBD2 (5 bases). The CDR3 consists of 13 residues. The germline gives CDR1 MDHEN, CDR2 SYDVKM. Trimming pared 4 bases from V and 14 bases from J, leaving 19 bases between. CDR3 amino acids: CASSSGFAGEGYF. The CDR3 DNA is TGTGCCAGCAGTTCCGGATTCGCAGGTGAGGGGTATTTT.

CDR3 amino acids: CASSEVFGQYF. Here the CDR3 DNA reads TGTGCCAGCAGTGAAGTATTCGGGCAGTACTTC. The chain couples TRBV2 to TRBJ2-7; D is unclear. This CDR3 is 11 amino acids long. Per germline, CDR1 SNHLY and CDR2 FYNNEI. Trimming pared 1 base from V and 9 bases from J, leaving 7 bases between. Supplemented by reference TRBV2 and TRBJ2-7, the full variable domain reads EPEVTQTPSHQVTQMGQEVILRCVPISNHLYFYWYRQILGQKVEFLVSFYNNEISEKSEIFDDQFSVERPDGSNFTLKIRSTKLEDSAMYFCASSEVFGQYFGPGTRLTVT.

This chain uses TRBV11-2 with TRBJ1-3; TRBD1 matches 10 bases. There are 17 residues in the CDR3. Germline V gene data show CDR1 as SGHAT and CDR2 as FQNNGV. V gave up 5 bases and J gave up 2 bases; unmatched junction bases: 9. The CDR3 DNA is TGTGCCAGCAGCCCCTACCCCGGGACAGGGGCTGGAAACACCATATATTTT. Translation gives CASSPYPGTGAGNTIYF.

A word on this clone: An end of the junction differs from the germline gene, which may be a read error. The chain recombines TRBV7-9 with TRBJ2-7; 8 bases are shared with TRBD1. Germline lookup yields CDR1 SEHNR and CDR2 FQNEAQ (reference sequence). The CDR3 totals 16 residues. CDR3 residues: CSSSLVSGQGSYEQYF. The CDR3 nucleotides read TGTTCCAGCAGCTTAGTGAGTGGACAGGGATCTTACGAGCAGTACTTC.

The rearrangement joins TRBV19 to TRBJ2-7; no definite D call. The CDR3 has 14 amino acids. V lost 5 bases, J lost 2 bases, and 13 bases lay in between. Per germline, CDR1 LNHDA and CDR2 SQIVND (reference sequence). The CDR3 DNA is TGTGCCAGTAGTGTCAGTTTGGTCGCCTACGAGCAGTACTTC. This translates into CASSVSLVAYEQYF.

The chain has TRBV9 and TRBJ1-6; 11 bases line up with TRBD1. This CDR3 is 15 amino acids long. With 3 bases clipped from V and 11 bases from J, the junction kept 7 bases outside the gene matches. Germline CDR1 and CDR2: SGDLS and YYNGEE. The CDR3 here is CASSAGQGAGAPLHF. The CDR3 DNA is TGTGCCAGCAGCGCCGGACAGGGGGCGGGGGCACCCCTCCACTTT.

The chain recombines TRBV11-2 with TRBJ2-1; D might be TRBD2 (6 bases). The CDR3 covers 13 residues. CDR1 and CDR2 (germline): SGHAT, FQNNGV. Trimming left V 5 bases short and J 6 bases short, with 11 bases between. CDR3 region: CASSTQEGNEQFF. The DNA for the CDR3 is TGTGCCAGCAGCACACAGGAGGGCAATGAGCAGTTCTTC. Variable domain in full (rest from reference TRBV11-2 and TRBJ2-1): EAGVAQSPRYKIIEKRQSVAFWCNPISGHATLYWYQQILGQGPKLLIQFQNNGVVDDSQLPKDRFSAERLKGVDSTLKIQPAKLEDSAVYLCASSTQEGNEQFFGPGTRLTVL.

The chain is built from TRBV4-3 and TRBJ1-5, with D possibly matching TRBD1 (6 bases). CDR1 and CDR2 (germline): LGHNA, YSLEER. V lost 2 bases to trimming and J lost 6 bases, with 14 bases between them. The CDR3 runs 15 residues. CDR3 in DNA: TGCGCCAGCAGCCAAACACAGGGTTTAGGTCAGCCCCAGCATTTT. Residues: CASSQTQGLGQPQHF.

This clone appeared a few times. The genes are TRBV5-6 and TRBJ2-7; a possible D gene is TRBD1 (6 bases). Trimming pared 0 bases from V and 1 base from J, leaving 11 bases between. There are 15 residues in the CDR3. Germline V lookup: CDR1 SGHDT, CDR2 YYEEEE. The CDR3 sequence: CASSLGIRGSYEQYF. DNA for the CDR3: TGTGCCAGCAGCTTGGGAATCAGGGGTTCCTACGAGCAGTACTTC.

The rearrangement uses TRBV10-1 and TRBJ2-1; D not resolved. Germline loops: CDR1 WNHNN, CDR2 SYGVQD (reference sequence). V lost 5 bases to trimming and J lost 5 bases, with 16 bases between them. The CDR3 is made up of 15 amino acids. CDR3 residues: CASSSGPPLDNEQFF. The CDR3, as DNA: TGCGCCAGCAGTAGTGGGCCTCCCCTCGACAATGAGCAGTTCTTC.

This rearrangement joins TRBV6-5 to TRBJ1-1; D is perhaps TRBD1 (5 bases). The V end lost 2 bases, the J end lost 2 bases, and 15 bases lay between the germline ends. Germline CDR1 MNHEY, CDR2 SVGAGI. The CDR3 contains 16 residues. The CDR3, as DNA: TGTGCCAGCAGTTACGCTCGCACAGGAGTCAACACTGAAGCTTTCTTT. It codes for CASSYARTGVNTEAFF.

This rearrangement joins TRBV10-3 to TRBJ1-5; TRBD1 matches at 10 bases. The CDR3 is made up of 14 amino acids. The trim removed 10 bases at V and 10 bases at J, leaving 13 bases unmatched. Germline loops: CDR1 ENHRY, CDR2 SYGVKD. CDR3 loop: CATGTGAALTPQHF. For the CDR3, the DNA is TGTGCCACAGGGACAGGGGCCGCCCTTACACCCCAGCATTTT.

This clone has a single count. This sequence joins TRBV28 and TRBJ2-5; D gene unclear. The ends were cut back, 7 bases at V and 5 bases at J, with 14 bases in the middle. CDR1 MDHEN and CDR2 SYDVKM come from the germline V gene. CDR3 size: 13 residues. In DNA form, the CDR3 reads TGTGCCAGCACCCTAGGCGTCGCCGAGACCCAGTACTTC. Translated: CASTLGVAETQYF.

V is TRBV2 and J is TRBJ1-6; a weak D match, TRBD1 (5 bases). From germline, CDR1 is SNHLY and CDR2 FYNNEI. Trimming stripped 6 bases from V and 8 bases from J, with 11 bases between. There are 13 residues in the CDR3. CDR3 protein: CASRGEGYSPLHF. CDR3 DNA: TGTGCCAGCAGGGGGGAGGGTTATTCACCCCTCCACTTT.

J is TRBJ2-3 and V is TRBV7-8; 14 bases are a match to TRBD2. V lost 4 bases to trimming and J lost 4 bases; unmatched junction nucleotides: 4. The CDR3 runs to 16 residues. In germline, CDR1 is SGHVS, CDR2 FQNEAQ. The CDR3 DNA reads TGTGCCAGCAGCTCGGGACTAGCGGGAGTGTCAGATACGCAGTATTTT. Translating gives CASSSGLAGVSDTQYF.